Presented here are 16 T cell receptor beta chains from one specimen sequenced in a study of blood T cell repertoires in COVID-19. Sequencing used immunoSEQ multiplex PCR; TCRdb keeps in-frame clones, though not all of them. The table has 200,000 to 250,000 clones, around four fifths seen once. Input material: peripheral blood. The receptor source for this set is a woman aged 65 to 85 with active or convalescent COVID-19.

The chain is built from TRBV7-9 and TRBJ1-1, with 8 bases aligning to TRBD1. Per germline, CDR1 SEHNR and CDR2 FQNEAQ (reference sequence). Trimming took 5 bases from V and 1 from J; bases not matched to a gene: 3. This CDR3 is built from 14 residues. The CDR3 reads CASSKDRENTEAFF. In DNA form, the CDR3 reads TGTGCCAGCAGCAAGGACAGGGAGAACACTGAAGCTTTCTTT.

The chain is built from TRBV2 and TRBJ1-2; TRBD1 aligns across 7 bases. The CDR3 loop spans 13 amino acids. V trimming: 7 bases; J trimming: 5 bases; junction bases outside the gene matches: 7. The germline gives CDR1 SNHLY, CDR2 FYNNEI. The CDR3 DNA reads as TGTGCCAGCATTGGGACAGCCTTGTATGGCTACACCTTC. Protein: CASIGTALYGYTF.

The rearrangement joins TRBV6-7 to TRBJ2-7; D might be TRBD1 (6 bases). TRBV6-7 is known as an ORF, though its function is uncertain. This CDR3 is built from 13 residues. Trimming cost V 5 bases and J 5 bases, with 13 bases left between them. Here the CDR3 DNA reads TGTGCCAGCAGTGGTACAGGGAGCGACGAGCAGTACTTC. Translation: CASSGTGSDEQYF.

V usage is TRBV7-3 and J usage is TRBJ2-5; TRBD2 might be the D (5 bases). V lost 5 bases and J 0 bases, leaving 7 bases between the germline ends. CDR1 is SGHTA and CDR2 is FQGTGA in the germline V gene. The CDR3 is 13 amino acids. As DNA, the CDR3 is TGTGCCAGCAGCCTGGACTACCAAGAGACCCAGTACTTC. Protein: CASSLDYQETQYF.

This clone was counted at least ten times. V and J are TRBV12-3 or TRBV12-4 and TRBJ1-5; unclear D gene. The V end was cut by 5 bases, the J end by 7 bases, with 12 bases between. This CDR3 region has 13 residues. DNA of the CDR3: TGTGCCAGCAGTCAAGTTTGGAGGCAGCCCCAGCATTTT. Its protein product is CASSQVWRQPQHF.

This chain's CDR3 is CASRGQGSLYGYTF. The CDR3, as DNA: TGTGCCAGTAGGGGACAGGGATCACTCTATGGCTACACCTTC. The chain is built from TRBV19 and TRBJ1-2; TRBD1 aligns across 9 bases. The CDR3 has 14 amino acids. Germline V gene data show CDR1 as LNHDA and CDR2 as SQIVND (reference sequence). The V segment lost 6 bases and the J segment 4 bases; nucleotides outside the gene matches: 6. Full variable domain (remainder filled in from reference TRBV19 and TRBJ1-2): DGGITQSPKYLFRKEGQNVTLSCEQNLNHDAMYWYRQDPGQGLRLIYYSQIVNDFQKGDIAEGYSVSREKKESFPLTVTSAQKNPTAFYLCASRGQGSLYGYTFGSGTRLTVV.

This sequence joins TRBV29-1 and TRBJ2-1; possibly TRBD1 for D (6 bases). Germline V lookup: CDR1 SQVTM, CDR2 ANQGSEA. Trimming shortened V by 7 bases and J by 5 bases, and 18 bases separated the two germline ends. The CDR3 runs 14 residues. The CDR3 protein is CSAPPAGVHNEQFF. Here the CDR3 DNA reads TGCAGCGCCCCACCGGCAGGGGTCCACAATGAGCAGTTCTTC.

V gene TRBV28 combines with J gene TRBJ2-7; 9 bases align to TRBD1. This CDR3 is 13 amino acids long. Germline CDR1 is MDHEN and CDR2 is SYDVKM. V was pared by 8 bases and J by 7 bases, with 9 bases of the junction left unmatched. CDR3 in DNA: TGTGCCAGCGAGGGACAGGGCCTCTGGGAGCAGTACTTC. Amino acids: CASEGQGLWEQYF.

The rearrangement uses TRBV4-2 and TRBJ2-2; D is possibly TRBD2 (6 bases). With 1 base removed from V and 3 bases from J, the gap between germline ends came to 24 bases. CDR1 and CDR2 from the germline V gene are LGHNA and YNFKEQ. The CDR3 extends over 20 amino acids. CDR3 protein: CASSQVRDSYHPADTGELFF. The DNA of the CDR3 is TGTGCCAGCAGCCAAGTTAGGGACTCCTACCATCCAGCAGACACCGGGGAGCTGTTTTTT.

The chain links TRBV29-1 to TRBJ2-3; D unresolved. Trimming removed 4 bases from V and 1 base from J, with 9 bases in between. This CDR3 comprises 13 residues. Germline-derived CDR1 and CDR2 are SQVTM and ANQGSEA. The CDR3 bases are TGCAGCGTTGGAGACTCCCGCACAGATACGCAGTATTTT. Its translation: CSVGDSRTDTQYF.

This clone has only a few counts. This chain's CDR3 is CAGAGGRTEAFF. CDR3 in DNA: TGTGCCGGCGCGGGTGGGCGGACTGAAGCTTTCTTT. The rearrangement links TRBV7-9 to TRBJ1-1; D call uncertain. CDR1 SEHNR and CDR2 FQNEAQ come from the germline V gene (reference sequence). The CDR3 runs to 12 residues. V was shortened by 11 bases and J by 5 bases, with 15 bases between the two germline ends.

The chain carries TRBV24-1 and TRBJ1-1, with D possibly being TRBD1 (6 bases). Germline CDR1 KGHDR, CDR2 SFDVKD. The V end was cut by 3 bases, the J end by 0 bases, with 22 bases between. The CDR3 spans 19 residues. The CDR3 bases are TGTGCCACCAGTGATCCGGAGGAGGACAGCCCCCAAATGAACACTGAAGCTTTCTTT. This encodes CATSDPEEDSPQMNTEAFF.

The genes are TRBV19 and TRBJ2-3; 9 nucleotides match TRBD2. V shed 3 bases, J shed 13 bases, and the junction held 14 bases outside the gene matches. There are 15 residues in the CDR3. Germline V gives CDR1 LNHDA, CDR2 SQIVND (reference sequence). The CDR3 protein is CASSMLLAGSRKEYF. The CDR3 DNA reads as TGTGCCAGTAGTATGCTCCTAGCGGGATCCCGAAAGGAGTATTTT.

The V gene is TRBV27, the J gene TRBJ1-1, with D possibly matching TRBD1 (5 bases). V was clipped by 3 bases and J by 4 bases, with 15 bases between them. Germline CDR1 reads MNHEY; CDR2 reads SMNVEV (reference sequence). The CDR3 length is 15 residues. The CDR3 sequence is CASSFRPGRGTEAFF. CDR3 DNA: TGTGCCAGCAGTTTTAGGCCCGGAAGGGGCACTGAAGCTTTCTTT.

This sequence joins TRBV12-3 or TRBV12-4 and TRBJ1-2; D gene unclear. This CDR3 has 13 residues. Trimming removed 6 bases from V and 2 bases from J, with 10 bases in between. The CDR3 spells CASSSQVNYGYTF. The CDR3 DNA sequence: TGTGCCAGCAGCTCCCAGGTGAACTATGGCTACACCTTC.

This chain connects TRBV6-5 to TRBJ2-1, with 8 bases matching TRBD1. This CDR3 has 15 amino acids. Germline lookup yields CDR1 MNHEY and CDR2 SVGAGI. V lost 0 bases and J lost 10; bases outside the gene matches: 8. Here the CDR3 reads CASSYSNGQGEEQFF. The CDR3 region has the DNA TGTGCCAGCAGTTACTCGAATGGACAGGGTGAGGAGCAGTTCTTC.